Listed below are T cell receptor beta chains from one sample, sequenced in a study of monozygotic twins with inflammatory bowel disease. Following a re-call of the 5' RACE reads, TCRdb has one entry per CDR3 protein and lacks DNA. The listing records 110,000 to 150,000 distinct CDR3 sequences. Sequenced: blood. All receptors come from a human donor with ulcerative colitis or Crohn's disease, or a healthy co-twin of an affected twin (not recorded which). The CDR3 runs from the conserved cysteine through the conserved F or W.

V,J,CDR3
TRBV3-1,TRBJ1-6,CASSGGTGASPLHF
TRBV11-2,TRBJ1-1,CASTARDRRDTEAFF
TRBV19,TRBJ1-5,CASSSLPGTENQPQHF
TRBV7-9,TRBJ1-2,CASSSPWQGNYGYTF
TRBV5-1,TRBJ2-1,CASRTDASYNEQFF
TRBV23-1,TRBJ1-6,CASSGHLSSYNSPLHF
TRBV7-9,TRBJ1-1,CASSLAQGTVTEAFF
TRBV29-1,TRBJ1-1,CSVEVPAGHTEAFF
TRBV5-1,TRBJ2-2,CASRALAGEDVEYTGELFF
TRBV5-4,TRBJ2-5,CASSLKRKPETQYF
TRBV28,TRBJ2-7,CASSSRAGTLFVPKYF
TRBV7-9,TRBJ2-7,CASSPRTIKVAEQYF
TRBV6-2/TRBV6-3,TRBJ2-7,CASSYSPLSYEQYF
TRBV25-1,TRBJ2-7,CASRPKAGFYEQYF
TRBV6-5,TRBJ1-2,CASSYSTNYGYTF
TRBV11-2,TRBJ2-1,CASSFTRGTGNEQFF
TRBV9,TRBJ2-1,CASSLGLAGRWNEQFF
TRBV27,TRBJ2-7,CASSLLAGAEQYF
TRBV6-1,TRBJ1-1,CASRTTNRRNTEAFF
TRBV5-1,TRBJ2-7,CASSWTPGGYEQYF
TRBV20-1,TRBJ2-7,CSASGRFSYEQYF
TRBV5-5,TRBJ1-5,CASSHLTGIYSNQPQHF
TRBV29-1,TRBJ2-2,CSVEQQTTGELFF
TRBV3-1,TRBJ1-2,CASSQRQEDYGYTF
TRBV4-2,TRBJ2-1,CASSQELAGEKLYNEQFF
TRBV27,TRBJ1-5,CASSPQGLGQPQHF
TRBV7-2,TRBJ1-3,CASSLAEGQTIYF
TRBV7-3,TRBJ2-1,CASSLNRYNEQFF
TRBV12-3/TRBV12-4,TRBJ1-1,CASSDGRGQGRTEAFF
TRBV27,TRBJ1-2,CASSLSGRGGAPLGGYTF
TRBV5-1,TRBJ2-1,CASSLWAGDNEQFF
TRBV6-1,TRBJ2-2,CASTRDFRRRSGELFF
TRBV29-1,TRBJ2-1,CSVDDRGRIYNEQFF
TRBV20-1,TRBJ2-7,CSARDPIRTPRPYEQYF
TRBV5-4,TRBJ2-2,CASSFGGPTGELFF
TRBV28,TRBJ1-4,CASGGQRKLFF
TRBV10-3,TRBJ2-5,CAISERSGETQYF
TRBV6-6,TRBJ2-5,CASSYRGSETQYF
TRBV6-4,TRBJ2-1,CASSGTSVGEQFF
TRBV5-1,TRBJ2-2,CASSLEGQTGELFF